This is a list of T cell receptor beta chains from one sample in a study of Graves' ophthalmopathy and Graves' hyperthyroidism. TCRdb called the multiplex PCR reads again in MiXCR, with one record for every CDR3 protein. This sample has 400,000 or so distinct CDR3 sequences, with roughly 14% found just once. Sequencing used peripheral blood. These receptor sequences come from a woman aged 18-29 years with stable Graves' hyperthyroidism. Each CDR3 is given with its conserved first and last residue. D genes are given only for firm matches. The listing skips clone size in some rows; elsewhere it reads once, few, many or a size class.

D	V	length	size	J	DNA	CDR3
TRBD2	TRBV4-1	15	few	TRBJ2-5	TGCGCCAGCAGCCGAGGGACTAGCTTTGAGGAGACCCAGTACTTC	CASSRGTSFEETQYF
-	TRBV20-1	13	many	TRBJ2-7	TGCAGTGCTAAAGGGGACGTTACCTACGAGCAGTACTTC	CSAKGDVTYEQYF
TRBD1	TRBV7-8	15	many	TRBJ2-7	TGTGCCAGCAGCTCCGCTCGACAGGGCACCTACGAGCAGTACTTC	CASSSARQGTYEQYF
-	TRBV12-3/TRBV12-4	12	many	TRBJ1-2	TGTGCCAGCAGTTTTTACCCCTATGGCTACACCTTC	CASSFYPYGYTF
-	TRBV7-6	16	many	TRBJ1-5	TGTGCCAGCAGCGCGACAGCTTGGGAAAGCAATCAGCCCCAGCATTTT	CASSATAWESNQPQHF
TRBD2	TRBV20-1	12	many	TRBJ2-7	TGCAGTGCTAGCGGGGGGGCCTACGAGCAGTACTTC	CSASGGAYEQYF
-	TRBV12-3/TRBV12-4	13	many	TRBJ1-1	TGTGCCAGCAGTTTAAGGCAGTTCACTGAAGCTTTCTTT	CASSLRQFTEAFF
-	TRBV6-5	13	many	TRBJ1-5	TGTGCCAGCAGGTACAGGGTAAGGCAGCCCCAGCATTTT	CASRYRVRQPQHF
-	TRBV7-3	15	-	TRBJ2-7	TGTGCCAGCAGCTTAACCGGGGGTCCCTCCTACGAGCAGTACTTC	CASSLTGGPSYEQYF
TRBD1	TRBV27	18	-	TRBJ2-2	TGTGCCAGCAGTTTCTCGACAGGGGGTAAATATGACACCGGGGAGCTGTTTTTT	CASSFSTGGKYDTGELFF
-	TRBV7-2	14	many	TRBJ1-3	TGTGCCAGCAGCTCCAGAACCCCTGGAAACACCATATATTTT	CASSSRTPGNTIYF
-	TRBV5-1	14	-	TRBJ2-7	TGCGCCAGCAGACTGGTACCGGGTTCCTACGAGCAGTACTTC	CASRLVPGSYEQYF
-	TRBV6-1	14	-	TRBJ2-7	TGTGCCAGCGCCAGACAGTTACAACACTACGAGCAGTACTTC	CASARQLQHYEQYF
TRBD1	TRBV30	16	-	TRBJ1-1	TGTGCCTGGAGTGTACAAGGGGGCAAGTTTGGCACTGAAGCTTTCTTT	CAWSVQGGKFGTEAFF
-	TRBV11-2	13	many	TRBJ1-1	TGTGCCAGCAGCTTAGAATGGGGCGTAGGGGCTTTCTTT	CASSLEWGVGAFF
-	TRBV11-2	14	many	TRBJ2-7	TGTGCCAGCAGCACATTACAAGGGTCCTACGAGCAGTACTTC	CASSTLQGSYEQYF
-	TRBV19	15	-	TRBJ2-6	TGTGCCAGTAGGTCAGTCGCCGCTGGGGCCAACGTCCTGACTTTC	CASRSVAAGANVLTF
TRBD1	TRBV7-2	15	-	TRBJ1-5	TGTGCCAGCAGCTTAGGCGACAGGGGGCTCCAGCCCCAGCATTTT	CASSLGDRGLQPQHF
TRBD1	TRBV2	14	many	TRBJ1-2	TGTGCCAGCAGTGAAGGGGACAGGGCGTATGGCTACACCTTC	CASSEGDRAYGYTF
-	TRBV7-2	15	many	TRBJ2-7	TGTGCCAGCAGCTTAGAGGGGGTGGGCTCCTACGAGCAGTACTTC	CASSLEGVGSYEQYF
TRBD1	TRBV11-2	16	few	TRBJ1-2	TGTGCCAGCAGCTTACGTCCTGGGACAGCGGTCTATGGCTACACCTTC	CASSLRPGTAVYGYTF
-	TRBV9	15	many	TRBJ1-3	TGTGCCAGCAGCCCCAGTCGGGGCTCTGGAAACACCATATATTTT	CASSPSRGSGNTIYF
-	TRBV7-2	13	many	TRBJ2-5	TGTGCCAGCAGCAGAGGAATGCGAGAGACCCAGTACTTC	CASSRGMRETQYF
TRBD2	TRBV12-3/TRBV12-4	15	many	TRBJ2-7	TGTGCCAGCAGCCACTTAGCGGGTACCTCCTACGAGCAGTACTTC	CASSHLAGTSYEQYF
TRBD1	TRBV28	15	many	TRBJ1-6	TGTGCCAGCAGTTCGCCGACAGGGCGTAATTCACCCCTCCACTTT	CASSSPTGRNSPLHF
-	TRBV5-1	15	many	TRBJ1-4	TGCGCCAGCAGCTTGGACATTTCCCATAATGAAAAACTGTTTTTT	CASSLDISHNEKLFF
-	TRBV6-1	12	many	TRBJ2-5	TGTGCCAGCAGTCAGAACCAAGAGACCCAGTACTTC	CASSQNQETQYF
TRBD1	TRBV7-3	16	many	TRBJ2-6	TGTGCCAGCAGCCGGGACAGGGGATCTGGGGCCAACGTCCTGACTTTC	CASSRDRGSGANVLTF
-	TRBV7-2	15	many	TRBJ2-7	TGTGCCAGCAGCTTACAGTTAGTTCTAACCGGCGAGCAGTACTTC	CASSLQLVLTGEQYF
TRBD1	TRBV29-1	14	many	TRBJ1-1	TGCAGCGTTGGGACAGGGTTCATGAACACTGAAGCTTTCTTT	CSVGTGFMNTEAFF
TRBD1	TRBV3-1	19	few	TRBJ1-1	TGTGCCAGCAGCCAAGGACAGGGGTGGTTTTCAGAGCGGAACACTGAAGCTTTCTTT	CASSQGQGWFSERNTEAFF
-	TRBV12-3/TRBV12-4	13	many	TRBJ2-7	TGTGCCAGCAGACGAGGGGGAAGTGGCGAGCAGTACTTC	CASRRGGSGEQYF
-	TRBV24-1	13	many	TRBJ1-5	TGTGCCACCAGTGAAACAGGGAGGCAGCCCCAGCATTTT	CATSETGRQPQHF
-	TRBV9	14	many	TRBJ1-1	TGTGCCAGCAGCGTAGGTGAGGGGAACACTGAAGCTTTCTTT	CASSVGEGNTEAFF
TRBD1	TRBV6-1	14	-	TRBJ1-2	TGTGCCAGCAGCCGGACAGGGGAACGTTATGGCTACACCTTC	CASSRTGERYGYTF
-	TRBV11-2	16	-	TRBJ2-3	TGTGCCAGCAGCTTACTGGGGGCGGTTGGCACAGATACGCAGTATTTT	CASSLLGAVGTDTQYF
-	TRBV2	15	many	TRBJ1-2	TGTGCCAGCAGTGAATTAAGTGGGGGGACGCGAGGCTACACCTTC	CASSELSGGTRGYTF
-	TRBV11-2	15	many	TRBJ2-5	TGTGCCAGCAGCCCAGTTGTTGTGGGCCAAGAGACCCAGTACTTC	CASSPVVVGQETQYF
-	TRBV7-2	13	-	TRBJ1-6	TGTGCCAGCAGCGCAACCAGGGGTTCACCCCTCCACTTT	CASSATRGSPLHF
TRBD1	TRBV5-1	18	many	TRBJ1-1	TGCGCCAGCAGCCCCTACCCGGGGACAGGGTCTGTTAACACTGAAGCTTTCTTT	CASSPYPGTGSVNTEAFF
TRBD2	TRBV19	13	many	TRBJ2-5	TGTGCCAGTTGTAGCGGGTATCAAGAGACCCAGTACTTC	CASCSGYQETQYF
TRBD2	TRBV6-1	16	-	TRBJ2-5	TGTGCCAGCAGTGAAAAAGCGGGGGGGCCGTCAGAGACCCAGTACTTC	CASSEKAGGPSETQYF
-	TRBV6-1	14	many	TRBJ2-7	TGTGCCAGCAGTGAGACGACAGGCGACTACGAGCAGTACTTC	CASSETTGDYEQYF
-	TRBV11-2	13	many	TRBJ2-2	TGTGCCAGCAGCTCGAGAGTGGGCGGGGAGCTGTTTTTT	CASSSRVGGELFF